This T cell receptor beta chain is drawn from a study of cytomegalovirus exposure and HLA in healthy donors. Findings and limits, study-wide: Using a false discovery rate of 0.05, a later analysis showed that 16,951 TCR beta sequences were associated with HLA alleles. Three CMV-associated chains proved CMV antigen-specific in vitro.

The PCR made use of 60 Vbeta and 13 Jbeta primers. As processed by the authors: An analysis that came later counted approximately 76 million unique TCR beta chains, roughly 11 million shared. The repertoire was sequenced with immunoSEQ multiplex PCR; TCRdb's copy has only in-frame clones and lacks some. V, J and clone size are those of that table, while D and trimming were read from the DNA. This table holds 95,000 to 110,000 clones, 74% found once. The V and J ends lost 4 bases and 4 bases respectively, with 10 bases between them. The V gene's germline CDR1 is MGHDK and CDR2 SYGVNS. CDR3 size: 13 residues. In this sample, this clone turned up once. Its specificity is not known.

The gene calls are TRBV25-1 and TRBJ1-2; a possible D gene is TRBD1 (5 bases). The sequence was obtained from a middle-aged woman in good health and CMV-seropositive. Source material: PBMCs. CDR3 sequence: CASSVATAYGYTF. Here the CDR3 DNA reads TGTGCCAGCAGTGTGGCGACAGCCTATGGCTACACCTTC.